This is a list of T cell receptor beta chains from one sample in a study of human versus mouse CDR3 diversity and MHC coevolution. Only in-frame clones appear in the TCRdb table, and some are missing; sequencing was by immunoSEQ multiplex PCR. The sample includes some 60,000 clones, around 94% of them seen just once. Sequenced: naive CD4+ T cells from blood. The receptor set was obtained from a person between 60 and 69 years old in good health. The CDR3 runs from the conserved cysteine through the conserved F or W.

V gene	J gene	CDR3 protein
TRBV7-2	TRBJ2-7	CASSRGLAGGPSYEQYF
TRBV11-3	TRBJ2-3	CASSRGLAGGPDTQYF
TRBV5-1	TRBJ2-1	CASSLDGRGYNEQFF
TRBV29-1	TRBJ2-2	CSAGTGAGELFF
TRBV9	TRBJ1-1	CASSVDGSVVSTQAFF
TRBV6-1	TRBJ1-1	CASSAPQGQGIKTEAFF
TRBV7-9	TRBJ1-2	CASSLNGLYGYTF
TRBV18	TRBJ2-3	CASSPGAGGSADTQYF
TRBV7-3	TRBJ2-3	CASSLGLATDTQYF
TRBV19	TRBJ1-5	CASNRGADQPQHF
TRBV5-6	TRBJ2-1	CASSRRLAGVNEQFF
TRBV15	TRBJ2-7	CATSPIAGRNSYEQYF
TRBV7-8	-	CASSLGRGGANLPYEQYF
TRBV27	TRBJ1-2	CARRLLYRDRGLTYGYTF
TRBV11-2	TRBJ1-3	CASSLDLRVAGNTIYF
TRBV7-2	TRBJ2-2	CASSRDRAGELFF
TRBV5-1	TRBJ2-1	CASSFRTSGTALPSNEQFF
TRBV2	TRBJ2-2	CASTRDSRMSGELFF
TRBV6-6	TRBJ2-7	CASSPGVLGAYEQYF
TRBV9	TRBJ1-3	CASSTGGAGGNTIYF
TRBV19	TRBJ2-5	CASSMRGSGVRVETQYF
TRBV7-8	TRBJ2-3	CASSSIGGSTDTQYF
TRBV5-1	TRBJ2-3	CASSLAPAGGTDTQYF
TRBV18	TRBJ2-2	CASSPRQGAHGELFF
TRBV5-4	TRBJ1-2	CASSDTNYGYTF
TRBV30	TRBJ2-7	CAWSPGLTTDEQYF
TRBV7-8	TRBJ1-1	CASSARTVLEAFF
TRBV18	TRBJ2-1	CASSPLGEGLNEQFF